The entry that follows covers one T cell receptor beta chain sequence. CDR1 and CDR2 from the germline V gene are SNHLY and FYNNEI. The germline V and J ends were trimmed by 6 bases and 2 bases, with 11 bases remaining between them. The CDR3 consists of 13 residues. Only in-frame clones appear in the TCRdb table, and some are missing; sequencing was by immunoSEQ multiplex PCR. The sample yields roughly 64,000 clones, 96% seen once. This entry is derived from a study of T cell changes during pregnancy in multiple sclerosis. The gene calls are TRBV2 and TRBJ2-7, with D maybe TRBD2 (5 bases). The sample consisted of CD8+ T cells from peripheral blood mononuclear cells, taken after pregnancy. The receptor comes from a female donor with multiple sclerosis, enrolled in a pregnancy study. The CDR3 coding sequence is TGTGCCAGCAGCCCCGACGGGGCCTACGAGCAGTACTTC. Translating it yields CASSPDGAYEQYF.